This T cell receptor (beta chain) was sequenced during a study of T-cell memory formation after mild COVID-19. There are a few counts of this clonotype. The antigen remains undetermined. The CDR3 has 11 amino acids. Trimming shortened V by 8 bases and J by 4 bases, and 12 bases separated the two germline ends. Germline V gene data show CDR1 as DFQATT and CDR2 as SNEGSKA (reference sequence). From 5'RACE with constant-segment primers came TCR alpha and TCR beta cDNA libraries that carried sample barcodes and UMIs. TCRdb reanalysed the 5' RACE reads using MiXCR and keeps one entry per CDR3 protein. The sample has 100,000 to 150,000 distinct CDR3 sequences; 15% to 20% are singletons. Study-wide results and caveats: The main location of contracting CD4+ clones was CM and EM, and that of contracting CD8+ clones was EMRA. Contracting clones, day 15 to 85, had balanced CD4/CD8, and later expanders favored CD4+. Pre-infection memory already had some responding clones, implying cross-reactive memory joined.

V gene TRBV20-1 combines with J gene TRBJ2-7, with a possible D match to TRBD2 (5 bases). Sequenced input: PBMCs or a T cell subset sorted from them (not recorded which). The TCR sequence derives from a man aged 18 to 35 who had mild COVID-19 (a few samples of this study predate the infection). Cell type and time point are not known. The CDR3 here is CSLKRGYEQYF. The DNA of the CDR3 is TGCAGTCTTAAACGCGGGTACGAGCAGTACTTC.